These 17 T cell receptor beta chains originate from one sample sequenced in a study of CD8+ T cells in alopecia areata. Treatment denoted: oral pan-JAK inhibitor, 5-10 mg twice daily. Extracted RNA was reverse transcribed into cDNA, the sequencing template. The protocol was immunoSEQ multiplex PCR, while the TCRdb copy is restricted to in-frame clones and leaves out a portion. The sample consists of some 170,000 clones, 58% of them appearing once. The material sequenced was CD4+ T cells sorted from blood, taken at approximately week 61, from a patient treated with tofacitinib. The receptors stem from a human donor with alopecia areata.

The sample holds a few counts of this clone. The CDR3 region has the DNA TGTGCCAGCAGTGTGAGGGATACGCAGTATTTT. It translates to CASSVRDTQYF. The chain employs TRBV2 and TRBJ2-3; D unclear. V shed 4 bases and J shed 6 bases, with 5 bases lying between them. Germline-derived CDR1 and CDR2 are SNHLY and FYNNEI. The CDR3 spans 11 residues.

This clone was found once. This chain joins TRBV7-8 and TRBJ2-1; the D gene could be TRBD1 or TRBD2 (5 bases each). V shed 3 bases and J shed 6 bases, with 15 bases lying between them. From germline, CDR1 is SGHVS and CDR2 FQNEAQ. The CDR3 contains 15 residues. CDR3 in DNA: TGTGCCAGCAGCTTCCTTCGGGGAAGGGGCAATGAGCAGTTCTTC. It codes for CASSFLRGRGNEQFF.

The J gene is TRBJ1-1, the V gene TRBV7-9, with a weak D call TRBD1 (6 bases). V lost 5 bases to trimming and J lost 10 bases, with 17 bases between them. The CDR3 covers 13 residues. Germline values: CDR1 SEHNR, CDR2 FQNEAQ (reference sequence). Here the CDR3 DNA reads TGTGCCAGCAGCCCAGAGGGGGTCGGAGGAGCTTTCTTT. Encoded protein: CASSPEGVGGAFF.

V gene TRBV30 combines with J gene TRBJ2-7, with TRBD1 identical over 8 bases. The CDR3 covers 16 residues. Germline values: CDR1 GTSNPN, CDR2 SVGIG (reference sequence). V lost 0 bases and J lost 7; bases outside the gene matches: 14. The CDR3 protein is CAWSVPRVRGPGEQYF. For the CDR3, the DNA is TGTGCCTGGAGTGTACCTCGGGTCAGGGGGCCGGGGGAGCAGTACTTC.

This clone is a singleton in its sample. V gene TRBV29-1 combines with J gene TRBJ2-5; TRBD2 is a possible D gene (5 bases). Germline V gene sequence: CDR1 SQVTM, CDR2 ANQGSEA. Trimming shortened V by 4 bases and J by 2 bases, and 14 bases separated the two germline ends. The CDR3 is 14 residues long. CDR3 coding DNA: TGCAGCGTTGCTTTGGGCTCGGGACAAGAGACCCAGTACTTC. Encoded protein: CSVALGSGQETQYF. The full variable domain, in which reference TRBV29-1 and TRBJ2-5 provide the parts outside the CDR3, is SAVISQKPSRDICQRGTSLTIQCQVDSQVTMMFWYRQQPGQSLTLIATANQGSEATYESGFVIDKFPISRPNLTFSTLTVSNMSPEDSSIYLCSVALGSGQETQYFGPGTRLLVL.

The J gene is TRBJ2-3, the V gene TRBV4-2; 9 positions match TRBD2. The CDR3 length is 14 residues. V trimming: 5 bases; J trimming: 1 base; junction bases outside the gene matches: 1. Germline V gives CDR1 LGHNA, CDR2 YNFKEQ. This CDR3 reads CASSLAGGTDTQYF. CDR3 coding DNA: TGTGCCAGCAGCTTAGCGGGGGGCACAGATACGCAGTATTTT.

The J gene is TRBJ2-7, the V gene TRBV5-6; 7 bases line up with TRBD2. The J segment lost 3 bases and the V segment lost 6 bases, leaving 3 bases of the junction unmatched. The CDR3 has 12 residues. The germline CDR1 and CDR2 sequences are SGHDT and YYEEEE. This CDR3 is CASTRGNYEQYF. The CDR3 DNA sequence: TGTGCCAGCACGCGGGGGAACTACGAGCAGTACTTC.

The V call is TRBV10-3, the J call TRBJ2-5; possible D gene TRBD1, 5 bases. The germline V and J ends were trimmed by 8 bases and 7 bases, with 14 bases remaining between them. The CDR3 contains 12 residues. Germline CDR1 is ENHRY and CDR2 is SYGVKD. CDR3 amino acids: CAIGAGVGTQYF. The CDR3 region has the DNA TGTGCCATCGGGGCTGGGGTCGGGACCCAGTACTTC.

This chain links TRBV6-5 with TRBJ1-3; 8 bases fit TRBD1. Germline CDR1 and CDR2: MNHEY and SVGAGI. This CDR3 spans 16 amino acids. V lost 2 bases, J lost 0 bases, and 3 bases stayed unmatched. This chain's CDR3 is CASSYGTGLSGNTIYF. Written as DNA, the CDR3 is TGTGCCAGCAGTTACGGGACAGGCCTCTCTGGAAACACCATATATTTT.

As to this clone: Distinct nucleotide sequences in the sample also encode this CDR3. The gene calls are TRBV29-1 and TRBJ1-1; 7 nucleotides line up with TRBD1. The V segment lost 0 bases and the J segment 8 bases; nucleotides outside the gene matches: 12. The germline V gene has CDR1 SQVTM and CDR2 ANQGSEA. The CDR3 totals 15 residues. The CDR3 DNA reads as TGCAGCGTTGAAGAAATCCCGACAGGGACGAGGGAAGCTTTCTTT. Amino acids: CSVEEIPTGTREAFF.

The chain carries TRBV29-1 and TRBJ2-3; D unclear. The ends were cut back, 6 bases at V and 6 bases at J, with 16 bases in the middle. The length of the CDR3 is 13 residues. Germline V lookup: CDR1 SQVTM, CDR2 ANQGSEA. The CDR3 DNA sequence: TGCAGCGTCGCCGGCCGCTTTGCCGATACGCAGTATTTT. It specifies CSVAGRFADTQYF.

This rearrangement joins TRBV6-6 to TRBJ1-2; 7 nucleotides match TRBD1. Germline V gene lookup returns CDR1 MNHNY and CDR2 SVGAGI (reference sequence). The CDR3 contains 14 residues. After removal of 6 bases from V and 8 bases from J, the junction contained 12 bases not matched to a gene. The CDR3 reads CASSPRTGTEGYTF. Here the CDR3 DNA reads TGTGCCAGCAGCCCCCGGACAGGAACAGAAGGCTACACCTTC.

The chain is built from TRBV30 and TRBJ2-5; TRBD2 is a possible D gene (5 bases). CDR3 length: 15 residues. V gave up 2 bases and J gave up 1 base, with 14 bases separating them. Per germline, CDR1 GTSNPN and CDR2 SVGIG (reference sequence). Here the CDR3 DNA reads TGTGCCTGGAGTAGACAAAGCGGACCCCAAGAGACCCAGTACTTC. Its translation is CAWSRQSGPQETQYF.

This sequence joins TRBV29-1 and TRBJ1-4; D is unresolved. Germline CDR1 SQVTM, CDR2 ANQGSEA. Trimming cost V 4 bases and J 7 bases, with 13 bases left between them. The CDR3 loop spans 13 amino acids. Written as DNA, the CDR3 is TGCAGCGTTGGTGACCCCCCGGGTGAAAAACTGTTTTTT. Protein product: CSVGDPPGEKLFF.

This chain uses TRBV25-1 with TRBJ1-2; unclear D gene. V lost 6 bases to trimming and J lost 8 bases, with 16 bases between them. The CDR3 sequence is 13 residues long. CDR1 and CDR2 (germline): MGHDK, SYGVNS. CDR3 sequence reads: CASRALSSPGYTF. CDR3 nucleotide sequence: TGTGCCAGCAGGGCACTTTCCTCGCCCGGCTACACCTTC.

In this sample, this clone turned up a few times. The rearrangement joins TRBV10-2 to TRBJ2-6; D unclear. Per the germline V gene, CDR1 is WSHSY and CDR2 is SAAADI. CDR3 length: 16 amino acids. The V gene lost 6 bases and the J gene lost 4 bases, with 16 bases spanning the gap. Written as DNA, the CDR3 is TGCGCCAGCAGCCCAAGCCGGGTTATCGGGGCCAACGTCCTGACTTTC. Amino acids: CASSPSRVIGANVLTF.

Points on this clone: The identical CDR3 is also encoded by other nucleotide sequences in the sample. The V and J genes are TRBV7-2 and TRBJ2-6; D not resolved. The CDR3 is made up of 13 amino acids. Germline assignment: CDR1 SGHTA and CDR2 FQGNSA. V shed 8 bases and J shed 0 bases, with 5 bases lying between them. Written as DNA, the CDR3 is TGTGCCAGCCGGTTCTCTGGGGCCAACGTCCTGACTTTC. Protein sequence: CASRFSGANVLTF.